The next 16 T cell receptor beta chains were all read from a single sample in a study of early T cells in non-severe SARS-CoV-2 infection. One entry per CDR3 protein results from TCRdb running MiXCR on the 5' RACE reads. The sample holds tens of thousands of distinct CDR3 sequences, 10% to 15% seen once. Material for sequencing was whole blood. The receptors here all came from an adult who was a healthcare worker with PCR-confirmed SARS-CoV-2 infection or an uninfected control (not recorded which).

The sample holds many counts of this clonotype. V is TRBV20-1 and J is TRBJ2-1; the D gene is possibly TRBD2 (5 bases). The V gene's germline CDR1 is DFQATT and CDR2 SNEGSKA (reference sequence). There are 15 residues in the CDR3. V was cut by 5 bases and J by 4 bases, with 18 bases left in between. The CDR3 DNA reads as TGCAGTGCTGGCCCGGACGGCTCGGGGTACAATGAGCAGTTCTTC. This gives the protein CSAGPDGSGYNEQFF.

There are a few counts of this clonotype. This chain uses TRBV7-8 with TRBJ2-7; the match to TRBD1 covers 8 bases. This CDR3 has 15 residues. Germline-derived CDR1 and CDR2 are SGHVS and FQNEAQ. The V and J ends lost 5 bases and 1 base, in that order; junction bases with no gene match: 7. The CDR3 DNA is TGTGCCAGCAGCCCCCGGACAGGGAAATCCTACGAGCAGTACTTC. This gives the protein CASSPRTGKSYEQYF.

This sequence joins TRBV6-2 or TRBV6-3 and TRBJ2-7; D could derive from TRBD1 or TRBD2 (6 bases each). Trimming removed 6 bases from V and 3 bases from J, with 9 bases in between. CDR3 length: 12 residues. CDR1 MNHEY and CDR2 SVGEGT come from the germline V gene. CDR3 protein: CASRRGDYEQYF. The CDR3, as DNA: TGTGCCAGCAGAAGGGGGGACTACGAGCAGTACTTC.

This clonotype was counted between two and nine times. V and J are TRBV4-3 and TRBJ2-7, with 7 positions matching TRBD2. CDR1 and CDR2 (germline): LGHNA, YSLEER. J lost 4 bases, V lost 2 bases, and 8 bases had no gene match. The CDR3 is 15 residues long. This CDR3 is CASSQTRLADYEQYF. CDR3 nucleotide sequence: TGCGCCAGCAGCCAAACGAGACTAGCAGATTACGAGCAGTACTTC.

This clonotype has a handful of counts. The chain carries TRBV20-1 and TRBJ1-2; D is perhaps TRBD1 (5 bases). V was shortened by 1 base and J by 6 bases, with 12 bases between the two germline ends. The CDR3 is 13 amino acids. Germline loops: CDR1 DFQATT, CDR2 SNEGSKA (reference sequence). The chain's CDR3 is CSARVLGTDGYTF. CDR3 bases: TGCAGTGCTAGAGTTCTAGGGACGGATGGCTACACCTTC.

This clonotype turned up a few times. This chain uses TRBV27 with TRBJ2-7, with 11 bases identical to TRBD1. Looked up from germline, CDR1 is MNHEY and CDR2 is SMNVEV (reference sequence). CDR3 length equals 15 residues. The V and J ends lost 3 bases and 2 bases, in that order; junction bases with no gene match: 3. The CDR3 DNA reads as TGTGCCAGCAGTTTCTGGACAGGGGGCCCCTACGAGCAGTACTTC. Amino acid sequence: CASSFWTGGPYEQYF.

The genes are TRBV12-3 or TRBV12-4 and TRBJ2-6; D is ambiguous. This CDR3 spans 13 amino acids. The ends were cut back, 5 bases at V and 7 bases at J, with 9 bases in the middle. Here the CDR3 reads CASSPTNANVLTF. The DNA for the CDR3 is TGTGCCAGCAGTCCAACTAACGCCAACGTCCTGACTTTC.

V and J are TRBV9 and TRBJ2-1, with 10 bases matching TRBD2. The germline CDR1 and CDR2 sequences are SGDLS and YYNGEE. The J segment lost 5 bases and the V segment lost 5 bases, leaving 7 bases of the junction unmatched. The CDR3 contains 15 residues. The CDR3 nucleotides read TGTGCCAGCAGTTTTAGCGGGGGGCGAGACAATGAGCAGTTCTTC. Translating gives CASSFSGGRDNEQFF.

This clonotype was counted between two and nine times. The chain uses TRBV30 and TRBJ2-7; 7 nucleotides line up with TRBD1. V trimming: 4 bases; J trimming: 3 bases; junction bases outside the gene matches: 9. This CDR3 has 14 residues. Looked up from germline, CDR1 is GTSNPN and CDR2 is SVGIG (reference sequence). The CDR3 sequence: CAWTPGQANYEQYF. The CDR3 nucleotides are TGTGCCTGGACCCCAGGACAGGCTAACTACGAGCAGTACTTC.

At least ten counts were recorded for this clonotype. CDR3 nucleotide sequence: TGTGCCTGGAGTTTACTTTCGGGTCATCAAACACCCCTCCACTTT. This gives the protein CAWSLLSGHQTPLHF. The V gene is TRBV30, the J gene TRBJ1-6; D ambiguous. The CDR3 runs to 15 residues. Per the germline V gene, CDR1 is GTSNPN and CDR2 is SVGIG (reference sequence). Trimming took off 2 bases at V and 11 bases at J, with 19 bases between the two ends.

V and J are TRBV12-3 or TRBV12-4 and TRBJ2-7; D is ambiguous. V gave up 5 bases and J gave up 5 bases, with 7 bases separating them. This CDR3 region has 11 residues. CDR3 DNA sequence: TGTGCCAGCAGTCGTCTGGACGAGCAGTACTTC. This encodes CASSRLDEQYF.

This clonotype turned up a few times. The chain couples TRBV7-2 to TRBJ2-4; 7 bases agree with TRBD1. This CDR3 has 12 residues. Germline V CDR1 and CDR2: SGHTA, FQGNSA. With V trimmed by 5 bases and J by 11 bases, 6 bases remained unmatched. CDR3 nucleotides: TGTGCCAGCAGCAGGGACAGAGCCGTTCAGTACTTC. Protein: CASSRDRAVQYF.

This clonotype was seen ten or more times. The V gene is TRBV29-1, the J gene TRBJ1-1; D call uncertain. The V and J ends lost 7 bases and 0 bases respectively, with 9 bases between them. CDR1 SQVTM and CDR2 ANQGSEA come from the germline V gene. CDR3 length: 12 amino acids. This chain's CDR3 is CSARGMNTEAFF. CDR3 bases: TGCAGCGCCCGTGGGATGAACACTGAAGCTTTCTTT.

The chain joins TRBV6-1 to TRBJ2-3; 11 bases line up with TRBD2. The CDR3 length is 16 residues. J gave up 1 base and V 6 bases, and 6 bases lay outside the gene matches. Germline CDR1 is MNHNS and CDR2 is SASEGT. Here the CDR3 DNA reads TGTGCCAGCAGATCAGTTAGCGGGGGGGGCACAGATACGCAGTATTTT. It translates to CASRSVSGGGTDTQYF.

This chain links TRBV19 with TRBJ2-7, with D unclear. There are 13 residues in the CDR3. Germline CDR1 LNHDA, CDR2 SQIVND (reference sequence). V gave up 9 bases and J gave up 3 bases, with 15 bases separating them. The CDR3 sequence: CASRENGIYEQYF. The CDR3 nucleotides read TGTGCCAGCAGAGAGAACGGCATCTACGAGCAGTACTTC.

This clonotype was recorded at least ten times. The V and J genes are TRBV7-9 and TRBJ2-7; a possible D gene is TRBD2 (5 bases). Deletions cut 5 bases from V and 0 bases from J, with 17 bases between. CDR1 is SEHNR, CDR2 FQNEAQ, per germline (reference sequence). The CDR3 sequence is 16 residues long. CDR3 DNA: TGTGCCAGCAGCCCCAGCCGAGGAGCGGTCTCCTACGAGCAGTACTTC. It is translated as CASSPSRGAVSYEQYF.